This passage covers 5 T cell receptor beta chains from one sample sequenced in a study of blood T cells in healthy people across ages. Alongside a J-beta primer mix, a sample-barcoded 5' primer served in a second PCR lasting about 7 to 12 cycles. A single record per CDR3 protein comes from TCRdb applying MiXCR to the 5' RACE reads. Seen here are roughly 1.9 million distinct CDR3 sequences, about 39% observed once, and the top ten hold approximately 22%. The sequencing input was blood. These receptors were collected from a human donor in good health.

J is TRBJ2-7 and V is TRBV5-1; 9 nucleotides line up with TRBD1. The trim removed 2 bases at V and 3 bases at J, leaving 9 bases unmatched. CDR1 is SGHRS and CDR2 is YFSETQ in the germline V gene. CDR3 length: 16 amino acids. CDR3 protein: CASSFPLQGAGYEQYF. CDR3 DNA: TGCGCCAGCAGCTTCCCGTTACAGGGGGCTGGCTACGAGCAGTACTTC.

The chain combines TRBV7-2 with TRBJ2-1; D may correspond to TRBD1 or TRBD2 (5 bases each). The CDR3 contains 13 residues. Deletions cut 5 bases from V and 5 bases from J, with 10 bases between. Germline V gene sequence: CDR1 SGHTA, CDR2 FQGNSA. The CDR3 loop is CASSRDANNEQFF. CDR3 sequence (DNA): TGTGCCAGCAGCCGGGACGCCAACAATGAGCAGTTCTTC.

This chain uses TRBV7-9 with TRBJ2-4; D gene ambiguous. The tail of the sequence fits TRBJ2-7 better, so the J call may be wrong. CDR1 and CDR2 from the germline V gene are SEHNR and FQNEAQ (reference sequence). This CDR3 is 13 amino acids long. This CDR3 reads CASSRPGEDEQYF. The CDR3 nucleotides are TGTGCCAGCAGCCGACCTGGTGAGGACGAGCAGTACTTC.

This clonotype was detected only a few times. The genes are TRBV20-1 and TRBJ1-1, with a possible D match to TRBD1 (6 bases). The CDR3 contains 15 residues. The V end lost 3 bases, the J end lost 10 bases, and 24 bases lay between the germline ends. The V gene's germline CDR1 is DFQATT and CDR2 SNEGSKA (reference sequence). The CDR3 nucleotides read TGCAGTGCTAGCAAGGGACACACCGACAGGCCTGGAGCTTTCTTT. The encoded protein is CSASKGHTDRPGAFF.

This clonotype was recorded only once. The gene calls are TRBV11-3 and TRBJ1-3; D remains ambiguous. Trimming removed 0 bases from V and 7 bases from J, with 13 bases in between. This CDR3 is 15 amino acids long. The germline CDR1 and CDR2 sequences are SGHNT and YENEEA. CDR3 nucleotide sequence: TGTGCCAGCAGCTTAGATTTGTGGGTCGCGAACACCATATATTTT. The encoded protein is CASSLDLWVANTIYF.